This T cell receptor beta chain is from a study of cytomegalovirus exposure and HLA in healthy donors (dated by TCRdb to about 2017). About the full investigation: An earlier analysis of roughly 500 of the donors reported about 280 Gb of sequence data and some 110 million unique TCR beta sequences obtained from about 180 million T cells. An early release that covered about 600 HLA-typed donors contained around 300 gigabases of sequencing data and 65 million to 100 million unique TCR sequences. Of the approximately 400 genotyped donors, approximately 83% fell in the genetic ancestry cluster associated with self-reported Caucasian donors. The study aimed to test whether cataloging public T cell receptors could reveal signatures of past pathogen exposure. The study profiled the T cell repertoires of under 700 subjects by immunosequencing and related them to cytomegalovirus serostatus. Besides the first cohort of roughly 640 subjects, a separate validation cohort made up of over a hundred different subjects was used. To predict cytomegalovirus infection status, the study combined high-throughput TCR immunosequencing, statistical association of individual TCRs with disease status, and machine learning. A later analysis re-analyzed previously published TCR beta repertoires from 550 to 700 donors and added high-resolution HLA genotyping to study TCR occurrence patterns. Rather than using new phenotypic data, the later analysis identified candidate immune exposures from TCR beta sequences and from how often those sequences occurred across donors. An earlier analysis of approximately 640 of the donors applied high-throughput TCR beta sequencing to assess whether each TCR beta V gene segment acted as functional or pseudogenic. Donor age, sex, ethnicity and CMV serostatus were compiled together with the repertoire data. A later genetic analysis used genome-wide SNP genotypes for about 60% of the roughly 670 donors, treating that subset as a discovery cohort. Every repertoire in the discovery cohort had been generated on one and the same sequencing platform. HLA typing included class I and class II loci at four-digit resolution. Typing coverage varied by locus: roughly 629-640 donors for A, B, C, DRB1 and DQB1; approximately 560 for DQA1; about 570 for DPA1; more than 450 for DPB1. Roughly 5 DR-DQ haplotypes were handled as single units for association and clustering because linkage in the cohort was strong. On average, approximately 250,000 unique TCR beta nucleotide sequences were sequenced per donor among 300 to 500 genotyped donors of the cohort, with 15% to 20% of those sequences being non-productive. Results and caveats for the whole study, not just this receptor: Some IMGT-functional V segments, including TRBV6-2 and TRBV6-3, could not be told apart with the 87-base-pair reads, so those segments were excluded. Most TCR sequences were observed very rarely across donors, whereas some public TCRs were present in many individuals. According to a later genetic analysis, donors in an Asian-associated ancestry cluster had fewer N-insertions in productive TCRs than the roughly 670-donor mean. The study gave a list of roughly 150 TCR beta chains associated with cytomegalovirus. HLA typing was unavailable for some donors at each locus, so association tests used only the typed subset. In a later analysis, TCR association rates were found to vary across HLA loci, with the most associated TCRs seen for DRB1 alleles and the fewest for HLA-C alleles. A later analysis found that HLA-associated TCR beta chains were more clonally expanded and had lower generation probabilities than equally common non-associated chains. Correlated functional status among segregating V segments might reflect linkage disequilibrium, but an unknown experimental factor could not be ruled out. Because counts were too low, roughly 16 rarely observed V segments, including chromosome 9 orphons, were left out of the earlier analysis of a few hundred of the donors. In a later analysis, over 15,000 TCR beta sequences were associated with specific HLA alleles at a false discovery rate of 0.05. According to a later analysis, parvovirus B19, influenza, CMV and Epstein-Barr virus appeared linked to several top co-occurrence clusters. Roughly uniform sequencing depth across donors was assumed in presence/absence analyses, although this assumption may not hold. Only TCR beta chains were sequenced in this cohort, and the absence of alpha or paired-chain data limited detectable features. The classifier was reported to diagnose cytomegalovirus status with high specificity and sensitivity in both the original and validation cohorts. It was suggested by the authors that the approach could potentially be generalized to other disease states and immunological phenotypes. In an earlier analysis of some 500 of the donors, most TCR beta V segments appeared in productive rearrangements about 90% or about 30% of the time, broadly matching IMGT annotations. CMV serostatus was the only immune exposure information available for the cohort. A further reported finding was that TCR beta sequences accurately predicted the HLA-A and HLA-B alleles for most subjects in the first cohort. A later genetic analysis associated a missense DCLRE1C variant with V-gene and J-gene trimming of TCR beta chains, and an independent cohort replicated the association. Assigning TCR associations to individual alleles was difficult when HLA alleles, especially DR and DQ, strongly co-occurred. In vitro tests confirmed that a few of the cytomegalovirus-associated TCR beta chains recognize cytomegalovirus antigens. According to a later analysis, most CMV-associated TCR beta chains appeared to be HLA-restricted, and the HLA associations seemed to be driven largely by CMV exposure. A cluster of highly shared sequence variants was judged likely to represent a technical artifact of the sequencing pipeline.

Libraries were constructed by the immunoSEQ multiplex PCR assay. A mixture of 60 forward primers for TCR Vbeta segments and 13 reverse primers for TCR Jbeta segments was used in the multiplex PCR. The CDR3 region of rearranged TCR beta genes was amplified from genomic DNA by a multiplex PCR assay. Amplified TCR beta libraries were sequenced as 87-base-pair reads on the Illumina HiSeq System. Regarding the original processing steps: A later analysis tallied around 82 million unique TCR beta chains across the 666 repertoires, and about 10 million of those chains were shared by two or more donors. Raw reads were error-corrected and collapsed into unique sequences by a nearest-neighbor algorithm in which closely related sequences were merged to remove PCR and sequencing errors. CDR3 sequences were aligned to IMGT reference sequences to assign V, D and J gene segments. For a sequence to be retained, at least a six-nucleotide match to both a V gene segment and a J gene segment was required. A rearrangement counted as productive if the CDR3 had no stop codons and remained in frame with V and J, and every other rearrangement counted as non-productive. CDR3 was defined according to IMGT convention as the region running from the second conserved V-encoded cysteine to the conserved J-encoded phenylalanine. The earlier analysis of 500 to 600 of the donors excluded sequences that lacked an unambiguous match to a single V gene segment. In an earlier analysis of more than 500 of the donors, a V segment was called functional when productive rearrangements were above 56.7%, and segregating when the standard deviation between donors exceeded 5%. A statistical classification framework was built for diagnosing cytomegalovirus status from the catalog of TCR beta chain sequences. In a later analysis, TCR nucleotide sequences were compared against IMGT/GENE-DB human TR gene sequences so that V and J genes could be assigned. In a later analysis, CDR3 sequences and most-parsimonious VDJ recombination scenarios were assigned using the TCRdist pipeline. In a later analysis, every TCR beta chain was defined by the combination of its CDR3 amino acid sequence and its V-gene family, and reads without a unique V-gene family were dropped. To address suspected cross-contamination and a sequencing artifact, a later analysis removed roughly 640 highly shared, low-generation-probability nucleotide sequences. In a later analysis, a clonal expansion index was calculated for each public chain from normalized within-repertoire ranks of inferred template counts. A later analysis computed generation probabilities with a VDJ recombination model fitted to out-of-frame rearrangements, and checked the results against IGoR. Hypergeometric tests were used in a later analysis to score TCR-TCR, TCR-HLA and TCR-CMV co-occurrence, with a repertoire-size bias correction applied to the TCR pairs. In a later analysis, false discovery rates were estimated by permuting HLA or CMV assignments 20 times. In a later analysis, co-occurring TCRs were grouped using DBSCAN, and TCRdist sequence similarity was added for clustering within HLA-allele-positive subsets. For co-occurrence clustering, repertoires with fewer than 30,000 or more than 120,000 public chains were excluded, along with roughly 5 repertoires with anomalous nucleotide sharing. TCRdb re-hosts the immuneACCESS table, in-frame sequences only. Its copies lack some clones; in the studies checked, an unresolved V gene accounts for under half of them, and the cause for the rest is not known. V and J calls and clone size follow that table, whereas D and trimming were derived from the DNA. The sample includes around 160,000 clones, with approximately 83% observed a single time. About 9.3% of the sample goes to the ten largest clones.

From the germline V gene, CDR1 is SGDLS and CDR2 is YYNGEE. V is shortened by 0 bases, J by 0 bases, and the region joining them spans 9 bases. Reading from cysteine to phenylalanine, the CDR3 counts 16 amino acids. Here the CDR3 DNA is all that survives: 48 bases in frame from base 1. Concerning this clone itself: There is no known antigen for this receptor. Base qualities are not recorded, but no much larger clone differs from it by a single base.

The cohort comprised fewer than 700 healthy bone marrow donors. At the time of sampling, all cohort members were nominally healthy, though unrecorded immune exposures were likely present. The donor was CMV seropositive and belonged to the group of about 290 seropositive cohort members. A peripheral blood sample was provided by each donor, and peripheral blood mononuclear cells were used for TCR beta sequencing. Genomic DNA extraction from the blood cell samples was performed with the Qiagen DNeasy Blood Extraction Kit. This clonotype was sampled from a man aged 18 to 30 in good health and CMV-seropositive. This chain joins TRBV9 to TRBJ2-2; the D gene identity is not certain. The sequencing sample was made of PBMCs. Here is the DNA: TGTGCCAGCAGCGTAGTGTCTAGACCGAACACCGGGGAGCTGTTTTTT. This codes for CASSVVSRPNTGELFF.